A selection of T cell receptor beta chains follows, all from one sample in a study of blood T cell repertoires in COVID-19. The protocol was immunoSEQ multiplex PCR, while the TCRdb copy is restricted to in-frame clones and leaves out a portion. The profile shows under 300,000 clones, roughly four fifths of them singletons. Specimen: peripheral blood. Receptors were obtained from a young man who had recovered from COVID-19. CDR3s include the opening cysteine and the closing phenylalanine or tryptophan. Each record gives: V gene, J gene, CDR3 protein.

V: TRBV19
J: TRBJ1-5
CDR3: CASSIIQGAGSKQPQHF

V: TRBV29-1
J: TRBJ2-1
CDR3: CSVEGRPGEGPGEQFF

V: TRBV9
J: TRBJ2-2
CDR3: CASSAGQGYAGELFF

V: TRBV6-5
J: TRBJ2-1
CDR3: CATMAAGQYNEQFF

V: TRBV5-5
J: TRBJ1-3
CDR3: CASSLLDSNSGNTIYF

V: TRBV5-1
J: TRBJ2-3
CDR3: CASSLAADITDTQYF

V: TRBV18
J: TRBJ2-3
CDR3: CASSPLGAGEDTQYF

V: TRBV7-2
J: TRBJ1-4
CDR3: CASSLGLGNEKLFF

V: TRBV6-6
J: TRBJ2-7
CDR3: CASSYGGGAPGEQYF

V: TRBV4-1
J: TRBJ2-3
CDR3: CASSQQRGRTDTQYF

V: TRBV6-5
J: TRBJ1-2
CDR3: CASSYSTGTGKKGYTF

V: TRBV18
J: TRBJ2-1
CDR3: CASSPPGSGGSYNEQFF

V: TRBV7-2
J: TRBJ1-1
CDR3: CASSFFIQGFEAFF

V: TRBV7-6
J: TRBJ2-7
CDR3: CASSLVSGGSSYEQYF

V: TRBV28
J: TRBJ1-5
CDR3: CASSSAGQGDQPQHF

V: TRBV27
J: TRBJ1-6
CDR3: CASGFRELPLHF

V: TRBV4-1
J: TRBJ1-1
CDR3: CASSQDRTPNTEAFF

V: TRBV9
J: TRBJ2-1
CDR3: CASSVDVAGGFSYNEQFF

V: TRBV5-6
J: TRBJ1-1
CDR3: CASSFGTALGTEAFF

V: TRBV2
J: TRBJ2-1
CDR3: CASSVGGGSYNEQFF

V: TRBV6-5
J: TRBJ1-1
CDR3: CASSLDSENTEAFF

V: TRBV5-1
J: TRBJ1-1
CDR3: CASSHDMNTEAFF